Following are 24 T cell receptor beta chains from one sample sequenced in a study of blood T cell repertoires in COVID-19. Assay used: immunoSEQ multiplex PCR; TCRdb lists only in-frame clones, some missing. The sample carries about 190,000 clones, roughly nine tenths recorded once. The source material was peripheral blood. These receptors all stem from a man aged 65-85 years with active or convalescent COVID-19.

The V call is TRBV28, the J call TRBJ2-1, with D unresolved. CDR3 length: 14 residues. CDR1 and CDR2 (germline): MDHEN, SYDVKM. V was trimmed by 6 bases and J by 9 bases, leaving 18 bases between them. CDR3 amino acids: CASSSPVRSGEQFF. DNA of the CDR3: TGTGCCAGCAGCTCCCCCGTCCGGTCGGGTGAGCAGTTCTTC.

The J gene is TRBJ1-5, the V gene TRBV15; D gene ambiguous. V dropped 3 bases and J dropped 4 bases, with 10 bases sitting between them. From germline, CDR1 is LNHNV and CDR2 YYDKDF (reference sequence). The CDR3 extends over 14 amino acids. The CDR3 region has the DNA TGTGCCACCAGCAGGAAATCTCAGAATCAGCCCCAGCATTTT. Amino acids: CATSRKSQNQPQHF.

V usage is TRBV7-9 and J usage is TRBJ2-1; D perhaps matches TRBD1 (5 bases). Germline V gives CDR1 SEHNR, CDR2 FQNEAQ (reference sequence). V was cut by 5 bases and J by 11 bases, with 10 bases left in between. The CDR3 sequence is 11 residues long. The CDR3 region has the DNA TGTGCCAGCAGCACTCGACAGCAGCAGTTCTTC. It specifies CASSTRQQQFF.

This clone was counted a few times. The chain recombines TRBV7-2 with TRBJ2-1; 9 positions agree with TRBD2. The CDR3 totals 16 residues. The germline V gene has CDR1 SGHTA and CDR2 FQGNSA. V trimming: 5 bases; J trimming: 3 bases; junction bases outside the gene matches: 8. For the CDR3, the DNA is TGTGCCAGCAGCCGTCTCCTAGCGGGATTCTACAATGAGCAGTTCTTC. Amino acid sequence: CASSRLLAGFYNEQFF.

The J gene is TRBJ2-2, the V gene TRBV5-1, with 8 bases fitting TRBD1. The germline gives CDR1 SGHRS, CDR2 YFSETQ. Germline trimming cut 3 bases from V and 2 bases from J; bases unmatched to any gene: 6. The CDR3 runs to 16 residues. The CDR3 DNA is TGCGCCAGCAGCTACAGACAGGGGCTTAACACCGGGGAGCTGTTTTTT. As protein: CASSYRQGLNTGELFF.

The V call is TRBV28, the J call TRBJ2-3; TRBD2 aligns across 8 bases. The germline V gene encodes CDR1 MDHEN and CDR2 SYDVKM. CDR3 size: 15 residues. V was pared by 4 bases and J by 2 bases, with 5 bases of the junction left unmatched. This chain's CDR3 is CASSYYSGVTDTQYF. The CDR3, as DNA: TGTGCCAGCAGTTACTATAGCGGGGTCACAGATACGCAGTATTTT.

This clone was detected once. CDR3 sequence (DNA): TGTGCCAGCAGTCCGACAGGGGACGGGGAGCTGTTTTTT. This sequence encodes CASSPTGDGELFF. The V gene is TRBV6-2 or TRBV6-3, the J gene TRBJ2-2; 8 positions agree with TRBD1. The length of the CDR3 is 13 residues. Trimming took 5 bases from V and 7 from J; bases not matched to a gene: 3. Germline V gene lookup returns CDR1 MNHEY and CDR2 SVGEGT.

The V gene is TRBV6-1, the J gene TRBJ1-5, with D perhaps TRBD1 (5 bases). CDR1 and CDR2 (germline): MNHNS, SASEGT. The ends were cut back, 3 bases at V and 1 base at J, with 13 bases in the middle. The CDR3 loop spans 16 amino acids. CDR3 coding DNA: TGTGCCAGCAGTGATAGGGGTGGCAGGAGCAATCAGCCCCAGCATTTT. Its translation is CASSDRGGRSNQPQHF.

V and J are TRBV7-8 and TRBJ2-1; 9 positions agree with TRBD2. With V trimmed by 1 base and J by 0 bases, 10 bases remained unmatched. Per the germline V gene, CDR1 is SGHVS and CDR2 is FQNEAQ. The CDR3 is made up of 19 amino acids. CDR3 coding DNA: TGTGCCAGCAGCTTAGTGGCTAGCGGGGCTCTGAGCTCCTACAATGAGCAGTTCTTC. This encodes CASSLVASGALSSYNEQFF.

The genes are TRBV5-4 and TRBJ2-7; a possible D gene is TRBD1 (6 bases). The CDR3 length is 14 residues. The ends were cut back, 3 bases at V and 2 bases at J, with 12 bases in the middle. CDR1 is SGHNT, CDR2 YYREEE, per germline (reference sequence). The CDR3 region is CASSSGAQAYEQYF. DNA for the CDR3: TGTGCCAGCAGCTCAGGGGCCCAGGCCTACGAGCAGTACTTC.

This chain connects TRBV28 to TRBJ2-7, with a weak D call TRBD1 (5 bases). The V end lost 5 bases, the J end lost 2 bases, and 10 bases lay between the germline ends. Looked up from germline, CDR1 is MDHEN and CDR2 is SYDVKM. The CDR3 length is 13 residues. The CDR3 DNA is TGTGCCAGCAGTAGACAGAGAACCTACGAGCAGTACTTC. Encoded protein: CASSRQRTYEQYF.

This chain links TRBV10-2 with TRBJ1-2; D may be TRBD1 (6 bases). Trimming left V 3 bases short and J 4 bases short, with 9 bases between. CDR3 length: 13 amino acids. Germline CDR1 WSHSY, CDR2 SAAADI. The CDR3 loop reads CASSDGGLYGYTF. The CDR3 DNA follows: TGCGCCAGCAGTGACGGGGGGCTCTATGGCTACACCTTC.

The chain recombines TRBV6-1 with TRBJ2-7; TRBD2 might be the D (6 bases). Trimming stripped 3 bases from V and 6 bases from J, with 15 bases between. Germline-derived CDR1 and CDR2 are MNHNS and SASEGT. This CDR3 contains 14 residues. The chain's CDR3 is CASSDLWGGGEQYF. In nucleotides, the CDR3 is TGTGCCAGCAGTGATCTCTGGGGAGGTGGCGAGCAGTACTTC.

The chain employs TRBV30 and TRBJ2-7; a possible D gene is TRBD2 (6 bases). Per germline, CDR1 GTSNPN and CDR2 SVGIG (reference sequence). Trimming removed 2 bases from V and 4 bases from J, with 15 bases in between. The CDR3 is 14 residues long. The CDR3 nucleotides read TGTGCCTGGAGTTCGGCGGGGATTACGTACGAGCAGTACTTC. Translation: CAWSSAGITYEQYF. The variable domain in full, completed from reference TRBV30 and TRBJ2-7, reads SQTIHQWPATLVQPVGSPLSLECTVEGTSNPNLYWYRQAAGRGLQLLFYSVGIGQISSEVPQNLSASRPQDRQFILSSKKLLLSDSGFYLCAWSSAGITYEQYFGPGTRLTVT.

The rearrangement joins TRBV9 to TRBJ1-1, with no clear D. The length of the CDR3 is 13 residues. Germline V gene sequence: CDR1 SGDLS, CDR2 YYNGEE. V was clipped by 0 bases and J by 4 bases, with 7 bases between them. CDR3 region: CASSVGAGTEAFF. In DNA form, the CDR3 reads TGTGCCAGCAGCGTAGGGGCAGGCACTGAAGCTTTCTTT.

This chain joins TRBV25-1 and TRBJ1-5; D perhaps matches TRBD1 (5 bases). The length of the CDR3 is 14 residues. The germline V gene has CDR1 MGHDK and CDR2 SYGVNS. Trimming removed 8 bases at V and 3 bases at J, with 14 bases between. This CDR3 reads CASGGVGYNQPQHF. CDR3 nucleotide sequence: TGTGCCAGCGGGGGGGTAGGGTACAATCAGCCCCAGCATTTT. The full variable domain, rest sourced from reference TRBV25-1 and TRBJ1-5, is EADIYQTPRYLVIGTGKKITLECSQTMGHDKMYWYQQDPGMELHLIHYSYGVNSTEKGDLSSESTVSRIRTEHFPLTLESARPSHTSQYLCASGGVGYNQPQHFGDGTRLSIL.

The gene calls are TRBV19 and TRBJ2-1, with TRBD1 as a possible D gene (6 bases). CDR3 length: 16 residues. Germline values: CDR1 LNHDA, CDR2 SQIVND (reference sequence). Trimming cost V 6 bases and J 0 bases, with 15 bases left between them. CDR3 protein: CASSPVEGGSYNEQFF. Written as DNA, the CDR3 is TGTGCCAGTAGCCCGGTTGAAGGGGGCTCCTACAATGAGCAGTTCTTC.

The J gene is TRBJ2-7, the V gene TRBV4-1, with TRBD2 as a possible D gene (5 bases). Germline values: CDR1 MGHRA, CDR2 YSYEKL. Deletions cut 0 bases from V and 6 bases from J, with 12 bases between. The CDR3 runs to 14 residues. The CDR3 spells CASSQETVGVEQYF. For the CDR3, the DNA is TGCGCCAGCAGCCAAGAGACGGTCGGGGTCGAGCAGTACTTC.

The chain has TRBV6-6 and TRBJ2-3, with 7 positions matching TRBD1. Unmatched junction bases numbered 11, after V lost 6 bases and J lost 5 bases. Germline CDR1 reads MNHNY; CDR2 reads SVGAGI (reference sequence). The CDR3 sequence is 15 residues long. The CDR3 loop reads CASSQLMTGRDTQYF. The CDR3 region has the DNA TGTGCCAGCAGCCAACTAATGACAGGGCGAGATACGCAGTATTTT.

The chain joins TRBV7-2 to TRBJ1-3; D is unclear. Germline values: CDR1 SGHTA, CDR2 FQGNSA. V lost 1 base to trimming and J lost 0 bases, with 13 bases between them. The CDR3 is 17 residues long. CDR3 region: CASSLVIGGNSGNTIYF. The CDR3 coding sequence is TGTGCCAGCAGCTTAGTGATAGGAGGGAACTCTGGAAACACCATATATTTT.

V is TRBV6-2 or TRBV6-3 and J is TRBJ2-1, with unresolved D. The V and J ends lost 5 bases and 6 bases respectively, with 11 bases between them. The length of the CDR3 is 13 residues. Germline V CDR1 and CDR2: MNHEY, SVGEGT. CDR3 loop: CASSPNPGNEQFF. In DNA form, the CDR3 reads TGTGCCAGCAGTCCCAACCCAGGCAATGAGCAGTTCTTC.

This clone was observed once. V and J are TRBV7-2 and TRBJ1-2, with 10 positions matching TRBD1. J lost 5 bases, V lost 4 bases, and 4 bases had no gene match. The germline V gene encodes CDR1 SGHTA and CDR2 FQGNSA. This CDR3 spans 14 amino acids. CDR3 sequence reads: CASSSRTGGYGYTF. The CDR3 DNA reads as TGTGCCAGCAGCTCCCGGACAGGGGGTTATGGCTACACCTTC.

The rearrangement links TRBV27 to TRBJ2-1; a weak D match, TRBD2 (5 bases). Between the trimmed V and J ends, which lost 3 bases and 8 bases, there was a span of 11 bases. Germline V gives CDR1 MNHEY, CDR2 SMNVEV (reference sequence). The CDR3 extends over 13 amino acids. DNA for the CDR3: TGTGCCAGCAGTTTTCATCGGGATGATGAGCAGTTCTTC. This encodes CASSFHRDDEQFF.

This sequence joins TRBV2 and TRBJ2-2, with TRBD2 identical over 10 bases. The germline gives CDR1 SNHLY, CDR2 FYNNEI. The CDR3 spans 18 residues. Trimming removed 4 bases from V and 4 bases from J; junction bases left unmatched: 12. As DNA, the CDR3 is TGTGCCAGCAGTGCAGTGGGGTCTAGCGGGAGTGGCACCGGGGAGCTGTTTTTT. Protein product: CASSAVGSSGSGTGELFF.